This TCR beta chain was observed in a study of cytomegalovirus exposure and HLA in healthy donors. A multiplex PCR was run with 60 Vbeta primers and 13 Jbeta primers. The protocol was immunoSEQ multiplex PCR, while the TCRdb copy is restricted to in-frame clones and leaves out a portion. The sample carries fewer than 150,000 clones, roughly 75% recorded once. The CDR3 totals 15 residues. The ends were cut back, 0 bases at V and 0 bases at J, with 6 bases in the middle. The germline V gene encodes CDR1 SEHNR and CDR2 FQNEAQ (reference sequence). The clonotype comes from a man between 25 and 39 years old in good health. The rearrangement joins TRBV7-9 to TRBJ1-3; the D is unclear. The sample consisted of PBMCs. CDR3 residues: CASSLAGDSGNTIYF. The CDR3 DNA reads as TGTGCCAGCAGCTTAGCCGGGGACTCTGGAAACACCATATATTTT. Looking up the rest from reference TRBV7-9 and TRBJ1-3 gives the full variable domain: DTGVSQNPRHKITKRGQNVTFRCDPISEHNRLYWYRQTLGQGPEFLTYFQNEAQLEKSRLLSDRFSAERPKGSFSTLEIQRTEQGDSAMYLCASSLAGDSGNTIYFGEGSWLTVV.